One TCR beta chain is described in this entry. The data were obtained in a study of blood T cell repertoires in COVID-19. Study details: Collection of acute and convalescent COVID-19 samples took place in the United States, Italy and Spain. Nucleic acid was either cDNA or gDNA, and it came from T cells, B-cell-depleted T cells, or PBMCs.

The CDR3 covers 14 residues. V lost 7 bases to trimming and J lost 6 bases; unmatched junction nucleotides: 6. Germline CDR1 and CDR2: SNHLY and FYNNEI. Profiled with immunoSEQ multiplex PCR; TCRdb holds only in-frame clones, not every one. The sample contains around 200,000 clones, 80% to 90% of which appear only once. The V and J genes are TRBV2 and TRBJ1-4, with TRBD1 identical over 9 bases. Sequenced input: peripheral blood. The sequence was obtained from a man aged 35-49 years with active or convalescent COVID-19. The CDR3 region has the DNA TGTGCCAGCATCGAGGGACAGGGCTATGAAAAACTGTTTTTT. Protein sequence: CASIEGQGYEKLFF.